This passage covers 24 T cell receptor beta chains from one sample sequenced in a study of cytomegalovirus exposure and HLA in healthy donors. The primer mix had 60 Vbeta and 13 Jbeta primers. The repertoire was sequenced with immunoSEQ multiplex PCR; TCRdb's copy has only in-frame clones and lacks some. The sample carries 140,000 or so clones, over 75% recorded once. Sequenced: PBMCs. These TCRs come from a female donor in good health and CMV-seronegative.

The chain recombines TRBV6-1 with TRBJ1-5; D gene unclear. Trimming removed 7 bases at V and 0 bases at J, with 10 bases between. Looked up from germline, CDR1 is MNHNS and CDR2 is SASEGT. The CDR3 is made up of 14 amino acids. CDR3 sequence: CASMWAYSNQPQHF. The DNA for the CDR3 is TGTGCCAGCATGTGGGCTTATAGCAATCAGCCCCAGCATTTT.

This chain links TRBV16 with TRBJ1-2, with 7 nucleotides matching TRBD1. The CDR3 sequence is 12 residues long. After removal of 6 bases from V and 7 bases from J, the junction contained 5 bases not matched to a gene. CDR1 is KGHSY, CDR2 FQNENV, per germline. CDR3 residues: CASSFGTVGYTF. Here the CDR3 DNA reads TGTGCCAGCAGTTTTGGGACAGTTGGCTACACCTTC. The variable domain in full, completed from reference TRBV16 and TRBJ1-2, reads GEEVAQTPKHLVRGEGQKAKLYCAPIKGHSYVFWYQQVLKNEFKFLISFQNENVFDETGMPKERFSAKCLPNSPCSLEIQATKLEDSAVYFCASSFGTVGYTFGSGTRLTVV.

The rearrangement uses TRBV14 and TRBJ2-5; 8 bases line up with TRBD1. Per germline, CDR1 SGHDN and CDR2 FVKESK. V gave up 1 base and J gave up 1 base; unmatched junction bases: 5. The CDR3 runs to 16 residues. Written as DNA, the CDR3 is TGTGCCAGCAGCCAAGGCGGGACAGGCCTCCAAGAGACCCAGTACTTC. Residues: CASSQGGTGLQETQYF.

V and J are TRBV19 and TRBJ2-1, with D possibly TRBD2 on 6 matching bases. Germline CDR1 LNHDA, CDR2 SQIVND (reference sequence). The CDR3 contains 15 residues. The germline V and J ends were trimmed by 6 bases and 0 bases, with 12 bases remaining between them. In DNA, the CDR3 is TGTGCCAGTAGGGTACTAGCAGGCTCCTACAATGAGCAGTTCTTC. The encoded protein is CASRVLAGSYNEQFF.

The chain has TRBV30 and TRBJ2-5, with D unclear. V dropped 1 base and J dropped 5 bases, with 5 bases sitting between them. Germline CDR1 and CDR2: GTSNPN and SVGIG (reference sequence). CDR3 length: 11 amino acids. The CDR3 region has the DNA TGTGCCTGGAGTGCCTCGGAGACCCAGTACTTC. Amino acid sequence: CAWSASETQYF. Filled out from reference TRBV30 and TRBJ2-5, the complete variable domain reads SQTIHQWPATLVQPVGSPLSLECTVEGTSNPNLYWYRQAAGRGLQLLFYSVGIGQISSEVPQNLSASRPQDRQFILSSKKLLLSDSGFYLCAWSASETQYFGPGTRLLVL.

The gene calls are TRBV11-2 and TRBJ2-1, with 8 bases aligning to TRBD1. This CDR3 has 13 residues. With V trimmed by 5 bases and J by 7 bases, 4 bases remained unmatched. Germline CDR1 SGHAT, CDR2 FQNNGV. The CDR3 DNA follows: TGTGCCAGCAGCCCCCGACAGGGGAATGAGCAGTTCTTC. It yields the protein CASSPRQGNEQFF.

The rearrangement links TRBV4-1 to TRBJ1-5; 9 bases line up with TRBD1. The CDR3 is 13 amino acids. Germline-derived CDR1 and CDR2 are MGHRA and YSYEKL. V trimming: 8 bases; J trimming: 5 bases; junction bases outside the gene matches: 4. DNA of the CDR3: TGCGCCAGCGGGGACAGGGAGGATCAGCCCCAGCATTTT. Translated, it gives CASGDREDQPQHF.

The chain employs TRBV29-1 and TRBJ2-5; D gene uncertain. The DNA end favors TRBJ2-7, so the J call may be wrong. The CDR3 covers 11 residues. CDR1 SQVTM and CDR2 ANQGSEA come from the germline V gene. Here the CDR3 DNA reads TGCAGCGTTGGTGGTTCCTACGAGCAGTACTTC. Its translation: CSVGGSYEQYF.

The chain has TRBV19 and TRBJ1-3; D call uncertain. The CDR3 has 13 amino acids. The germline V gene encodes CDR1 LNHDA and CDR2 SQIVND (reference sequence). Trimming left V 3 bases short and J 1 base short, with 4 bases between. The CDR3 here is CASSIGSGNTIYF. The CDR3 DNA follows: TGTGCCAGTAGTATCGGGTCTGGAAACACCATATATTTT.

The chain's CDR3 is CASSFRLAGLVAGELFF. CDR3 bases: TGTGCCAGCAGTTTTAGGCTAGCGGGATTGGTAGCCGGGGAGCTGTTTTTT. The gene calls are TRBV27 and TRBJ2-2; TRBD2 agrees at 9 bases. The CDR3 runs 17 residues. CDR1 MNHEY and CDR2 SMNVEV come from the germline V gene (reference sequence). V shed 3 bases, J shed 6 bases, and the junction held 11 bases outside the gene matches.

The chain carries TRBV9 and TRBJ1-1; D might be TRBD1 (6 bases). V lost 6 bases, J lost 0 bases, and 12 bases lay in between. This CDR3 is 14 amino acids long. The germline V gene encodes CDR1 SGDLS and CDR2 YYNGEE. CDR3 amino acids: CASTRTALNTEAFF. CDR3 in DNA: TGTGCCAGCACGCGGACAGCACTGAACACTGAAGCTTTCTTT.

This clone was counted only a few times. CDR3 protein: CASSIGQGYGYTF. CDR3 bases: TGTGCCAGCAGTATCGGACAGGGGTACGGCTACACCTTC. The rearrangement links TRBV27 to TRBJ1-2; the match to TRBD1 covers 9 bases. J lost 8 bases, V lost 5 bases, and 6 bases had no gene match. The CDR3 sequence is 13 residues long. Germline lookup yields CDR1 MNHEY and CDR2 SMNVEV (reference sequence).

The chain recombines TRBV28 with TRBJ2-7; perhaps TRBD1 as D (6 bases). Germline CDR1 is MDHEN and CDR2 is SYDVKM. The CDR3 spans 14 residues. Trimming shortened V by 5 bases and J by 2 bases, and 13 bases separated the two germline ends. This CDR3 is CASSPQGSTYEQYF. DNA for the CDR3: TGTGCCAGCAGTCCCCAGGGGTCGACCTACGAGCAGTACTTC. Drawing the rest from reference TRBV28 and TRBJ2-7, the complete variable domain is DVKVTQSSRYLVKRTGEKVFLECVQDMDHENMFWYRQDPGLGLRLIYFSYDVKMKEKGDIPEGYSVSREKKERFSLILESASTNQTSMYLCASSPQGSTYEQYFGPGTRLTVT.

The gene calls are TRBV18 and TRBJ2-5; D is perhaps TRBD1 (5 bases). Trimming removed 1 base from V and 5 bases from J, with 11 bases in between. The V gene's germline CDR1 is KGHSH and CDR2 LQKENI. The CDR3 spans 14 residues. The CDR3 DNA reads TGTGCCAGCTCACCACAGTCAGGGCCGGAGACCCAGTACTTC. Its protein product is CASSPQSGPETQYF.

V gene TRBV2 combines with J gene TRBJ1-5, with TRBD1 matching over 11 bases. This CDR3 has 17 amino acids. Losses at the gene ends were 4 bases for V and 1 base for J; bases not matched to a gene: 6. Germline V lookup: CDR1 SNHLY, CDR2 FYNNEI. The CDR3 sequence: CASSARTGGYSNQPQHF. CDR3 DNA sequence: TGTGCCAGCAGTGCGAGGACAGGGGGCTACAGCAATCAGCCCCAGCATTTT.

V gene TRBV5-1 combines with J gene TRBJ1-1; possible D gene TRBD1, 6 bases. CDR3 length equals 13 residues. V was trimmed by 4 bases and J by 5 bases, leaving 12 bases between them. Per germline, CDR1 SGHRS and CDR2 YFSETQ. Written as DNA, the CDR3 is TGCGCCAGCAGCGAGGGGAGGGGGACTGAAGCTTTCTTT. This gives the protein CASSEGRGTEAFF.

This clone was detected only a few times. This sequence joins TRBV28 and TRBJ2-5; 7 bases fit TRBD1. The CDR3 sequence is 17 residues long. The ends lost 5 bases at V and 5 bases at J; junction bases unmatched: 17. CDR1 and CDR2 (germline): MDHEN, SYDVKM. In DNA form, the CDR3 reads TGTGCCAGCAGTACGTCTCACCTCAAGGGGGCGAGGGAGACCCAGTACTTC. Translated: CASSTSHLKGARETQYF.

The chain uses TRBV29-1 and TRBJ2-1, with no clear D. Trimming took off 4 bases at V and 4 bases at J, with 5 bases between the two ends. In germline, CDR1 is SQVTM, CDR2 ANQGSEA. There are 11 residues in the CDR3. The CDR3 DNA reads TGCAGCGTTGGGCTTTACAATGAGCAGTTCTTC. It encodes CSVGLYNEQFF.

The V call is TRBV28, the J call TRBJ1-1, with 7 positions matching TRBD1. The CDR3 covers 12 residues. Unmatched junction bases numbered 12, after V lost 10 bases and J lost 10 bases. Germline V gene lookup returns CDR1 MDHEN and CDR2 SYDVKM. CDR3 coding DNA: TGTGCCACCACCGAAAGGGACAGTACAGCTTTCTTT. Its translation is CATTERDSTAFF.

The V and J genes are TRBV5-1 and TRBJ2-7; D might be TRBD2 (6 bases). V was clipped by 0 bases and J by 2 bases, with 12 bases between them. CDR1 is SGHRS and CDR2 is YFSETQ in the germline V gene. CDR3 size: 15 residues. Written as DNA, the CDR3 is TGCGCCAGCAGCTTGGCGGACTACGAGGCCTACGAGCAGTACTTC. This sequence encodes CASSLADYEAYEQYF.

The chain links TRBV10-2 to TRBJ2-5; TRBD2 aligns across 9 bases. The CDR3 runs 17 residues. Germline loops: CDR1 WSHSY, CDR2 SAAADI. The V segment lost 2 bases and the J segment 1 base; nucleotides outside the gene matches: 8. CDR3 nucleotides: TGCGCCAGCAGTGAGAGTAGACTAGCGGACCCCCAAGAGACCCAGTACTTC. This encodes CASSESRLADPQETQYF.

The chain employs TRBV6-1 and TRBJ1-2; no definite D call. The V end was cut by 5 bases, the J end by 4 bases, with 8 bases between. CDR3 length equals 12 residues. The germline V gene encodes CDR1 MNHNS and CDR2 SASEGT. The CDR3 bases are TGTGCCAGCAGTCAGGCCGGCTATGGCTACACCTTC. Amino acids: CASSQAGYGYTF.

The chain recombines TRBV5-6 with TRBJ2-7; D is undetermined. CDR3 length: 15 residues. The germline V and J ends were trimmed by 0 bases and 2 bases, with 12 bases remaining between them. Germline V gene data show CDR1 as SGHDT and CDR2 as YYEEEE. The CDR3 region is CASSLDAAHPYEQYF. As DNA, the CDR3 is TGTGCCAGCAGCTTGGACGCGGCACACCCCTACGAGCAGTACTTC.

The chain has TRBV7-9 and TRBJ1-2, with 9 bases that match TRBD1. Germline V gene data show CDR1 as SEHNR and CDR2 as FQNEAQ (reference sequence). The CDR3 has 17 amino acids. V shed 0 bases and J 0 bases; nucleotides not matched to a gene: 5. CDR3 nucleotides: TGTGCCAGCAGCTTAGCGCGCGGGACAGGGACTAACTATGGCTACACCTTC. It codes for CASSLARGTGTNYGYTF.